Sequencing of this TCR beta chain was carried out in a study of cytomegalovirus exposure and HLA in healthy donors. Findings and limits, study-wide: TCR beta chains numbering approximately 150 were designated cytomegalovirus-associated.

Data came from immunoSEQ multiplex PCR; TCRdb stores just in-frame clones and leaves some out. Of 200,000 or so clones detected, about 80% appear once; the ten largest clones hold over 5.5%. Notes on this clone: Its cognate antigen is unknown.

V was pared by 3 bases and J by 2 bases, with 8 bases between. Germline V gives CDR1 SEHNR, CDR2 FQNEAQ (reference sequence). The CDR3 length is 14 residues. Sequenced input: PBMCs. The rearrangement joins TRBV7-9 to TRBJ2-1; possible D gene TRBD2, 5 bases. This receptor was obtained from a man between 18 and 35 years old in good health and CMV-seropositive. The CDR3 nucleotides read TGTGCCAGCAGCTTGAGCGGTCCCTACAATGAGCAGTTCTTC. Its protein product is CASSLSGPYNEQFF.